This T cell receptor (beta chain) stems from a study of OX40 agonist ivuxolimab in advanced cancers. As regards this clone: The target antigen is unknown.

Study-level findings and limits: In CD8+ T cells, expanded clones were on average more numerous than in CD4+. Clonal expansion from baseline to week 6 occurred in both CD4+ and CD8+ T cells.

Repertoires were generated with immunoSEQ multiplex PCR, while TCRdb's copy carries only in-frame clones and drops some. The sample has some 72,000 clones, about 84% seen once. Patients were ruled out by autoimmune disease history or systemic immunosuppression. The germline V gene has CDR1 LNHDA and CDR2 SQIVND (reference sequence). V lost 4 bases and J 3 bases, leaving 13 bases between the germline ends. There are 15 residues in the CDR3. This chain connects TRBV19 to TRBJ1-3; D unresolved. Here the sequenced sample was CD4+ or CD8+ T cells sorted from blood, taken in a trial of the OX40 agonist ivuxolimab. This receptor was taken from an adult with an advanced solid tumor such as melanoma, head and neck, liver or kidney cancer. The CDR3 sequence: CASSTGPGGGNTIYF. CDR3 nucleotide sequence: TGTGCCAGTAGTACGGGCCCGGGCGGTGGAAACACCATATATTTT.